These T cell receptor beta chains were read from a single sample in a study of blood T cell repertoires in COVID-19. Data came from immunoSEQ multiplex PCR; TCRdb stores just in-frame clones and leaves some out. This table holds about 320,000 clones, about nine tenths found once. Source material: PBMCs or T cells enriched from blood (not recorded which). The source of these receptors is a man between 60 and 75 years old who had recovered from COVID-19. Both conserved end residues are part of each CDR3. A D gene is named only where the DNA matches it firmly. Clone size is given for some rows only: seen once, a few or many times, or a class if the clone is expanded.

clone_size,d_call,v_call,j_call,cdr3_length,cdr3_nt,cdr3_aa
.,TRBD1,TRBV28,TRBJ1-1,16,TGTGCCAGCAGTTTTTGGGACAGGAGTCTGAACACTGAAGCTTTCTTT,CASSFWDRSLNTEAFF
few,.,TRBV5-1,TRBJ1-2,14,TGCGCCAGCAGCTTACAGAGCCTTTTTGATGGCTACACCTTC,CASSLQSLFDGYTF
.,.,TRBV28,TRBJ2-1,13,TGTGCCAGCAGCTACGACTCTTACAATGAGCAGTTCTTC,CASSYDSYNEQFF
.,.,TRBV9,TRBJ2-1,13,TGTGCCAGCAGCGCGACACTTTACAATGAGCAGTTCTTC,CASSATLYNEQFF
.,TRBD2,TRBV6-5,TRBJ2-7,14,TGTGCCAGCAAGTATAGCGGGAGGGACTACGAGCAGTACTTC,CASKYSGRDYEQYF
once,.,TRBV7-2,TRBJ2-1,15,TGTGCCAGCAGCTTAGATAGCGGCTCCTACAATGAGCAGTTCTTC,CASSLDSGSYNEQFF
.,TRBD2,TRBV12-5,TRBJ2-2,18,TGTGCTAGTGGTTTGGGAGTGCTAGCGGGAGGGAACACCGGGGAGCTGTTTTTT,CASGLGVLAGGNTGELFF
.,.,TRBV4-1,TRBJ1-5,15,TGCGCCAGCAGCCAACAAGGGGGTTTGAATCAGCCCCAGCATTTT,CASSQQGGLNQPQHF
.,.,TRBV7-8,TRBJ1-2,14,TGTGCCAGCAGCCCACGGGGGGGAACGGGCGGCTACACCTTC,CASSPRGGTGGYTF
.,TRBD1,TRBV6-5,TRBJ2-1,14,TGTGCCAGCAGGACGGGACAGGGCTTCAATGAGCAGTTCTTC,CASRTGQGFNEQFF
.,.,TRBV6-5,TRBJ2-5,14,TGTGCCAGCAGTTACGGGGGGGCAGGAGAGACCCAGTACTTC,CASSYGGAGETQYF
.,TRBD2,TRBV10-3,TRBJ2-7,16,TGTGCCACCCACACCGAGACTAGCGGGAGAATTTACGAGCAGTACTTC,CATHTETSGRIYEQYF
.,.,TRBV5-1,TRBJ1-5,15,TGCGCCAGCAGCTTCGGCGGGGGCGGCAATCAGCCCCAGCATTTT,CASSFGGGGNQPQHF
.,TRBD1,TRBV6-5,TRBJ1-2,16,TGTGCCAGCAGTTACCGCAGGACAGGGGAGGGCTATGGCTACACCTTC,CASSYRRTGEGYGYTF
.,TRBD2,TRBV5-8,TRBJ2-7,16,TGTGCCAGCAGCTTAGGGACTAGCGGGATCTTACACGAGCAGTACTTC,CASSLGTSGILHEQYF
.,TRBD1,TRBV5-1,TRBJ2-1,16,TGCGCCAGCAGCTTGGGTGACAGGGTGAACGACAATGAGCAGTTCTTC,CASSLGDRVNDNEQFF
few,.,TRBV19,TRBJ2-2,12,TGTGCCAGTAGTATCGGTCCCGGGGAGCTGTTTTTT,CASSIGPGELFF
.,.,TRBV11-3,TRBJ2-1,16,TGTGCCAGCAGCGGAGGACTATATAATCGACCCAATGAGCAGTTCTTC,CASSGGLYNRPNEQFF
.,.,TRBV19,TRBJ1-4,15,TGTGCCAGTAGATCCATCCGGGAAAAGGATGAAAAACTGTTTTTT,CASRSIREKDEKLFF
.,TRBD2,TRBV6-4,TRBJ2-3,19,TGTGCCAGCAGTGAATCCCCCTGGCTAGCGGGAGGAAACACAGATACGCAGTATTTT,CASSESPWLAGGNTDTQYF
.,.,TRBV2,TRBJ2-2,12,TGTGCCAGCAGCCAGATGGCCGGGGAGCTGTTTTTT,CASSQMAGELFF
.,TRBD1,TRBV28,TRBJ2-1,15,TGTGCCAGCAGTTTGTGGCAGGGGGATTACAATGAGCAGTTCTTC,CASSLWQGDYNEQFF
.,TRBD1,TRBV6-6,TRBJ2-1,15,TGTGCCAGCAGTTACCCTGGGACAGGGGGCGATGAGCAGTTCTTC,CASSYPGTGGDEQFF
.,.,TRBV11-2,TRBJ2-7,16,TGTGCCAGCAGCCTTTACCCCAGGGGTGAAACCTACGAGCAGTACTTC,CASSLYPRGETYEQYF
.,TRBD2,TRBV6-5,TRBJ2-3,15,TGTGCCAGCAGATACGGACTAGCGGGAAAGTATACGCAGTATTTT,CASRYGLAGKYTQYF
.,.,TRBV7-9,TRBJ1-1,14,TGTGCCAGCAGCTCCCCGGGGAGGGTCACTGAAGCTTTCTTT,CASSSPGRVTEAFF
.,.,TRBV29-1,TRBJ2-3,14,TGCAGCGTGGGGTGGGGAGGTGTTTCAGATACGCAGTATTTT,CSVGWGGVSDTQYF
.,.,TRBV3-1/TRBV3-2,TRBJ2-1,15,TGTGCCAGCAGCCATCAGGGGCAGGCCCAAAATGAGCAGTTCTTC,CASSHQGQAQNEQFF
.,.,TRBV6-5,TRBJ2-2,15,TGTGCCAGCAGTTACAGACAGCGAGCCACCGGGGAGCTGTTTTTT,CASSYRQRATGELFF
.,.,TRBV2,TRBJ2-5,12,TGTGCCAGCAGCGCTAGCTCAGAGACCCAGTACTTC,CASSASSETQYF
.,TRBD2,TRBV7-7,TRBJ2-2,20,TGTGCTAGCAGCTTGCCTTTTTGGACTAGCGGGAGGGCCCGTACCGGGGAGCTGTTTTTT,CASSLPFWTSGRARTGELFF
.,TRBD2,TRBV11-2,TRBJ2-2,18,TGTGCCAGTACGTCAGGCGGGACTAGTCACCCCCGCGCCGGGGAGCTGTTTTTT,CASTSGGTSHPRAGELFF
.,TRBD1,TRBV7-6,TRBJ2-1,15,TGTGCCAGCAGCTTAGGGGGGGACAGGGGCAATGAGCAGTTCTTC,CASSLGGDRGNEQFF
.,.,TRBV29-1,TRBJ2-3,14,TGCAGCGTTGCGGCGACAGCTTACACAGATACGCAGTATTTT,CSVAATAYTDTQYF
.,.,TRBV3-1/TRBV3-2,TRBJ1-6,13,TGTGCCAGCAGCCAAGTTTCGGATTCACCCCTCCACTTT,CASSQVSDSPLHF
.,TRBD1,TRBV19,TRBJ1-4,15,TGTGCCAGTAGCCCTGGGACAGCGAATAATGAAAAACTGTTTTTT,CASSPGTANNEKLFF
.,TRBD2,TRBV6-2/TRBV6-3,TRBJ2-7,16,TGTGCCAGCAGTACGGGACTAGCGGGAGGTGGCTACGAGCAGTACTTC,CASSTGLAGGGYEQYF
.,.,TRBV7-3,TRBJ2-2,13,TGTGCCAGCAGCCCCCGGAACACCGGGGAGCTGTTTTTT,CASSPRNTGELFF
many,TRBD1,TRBV6-5,TRBJ2-2,14,TGTGCCAGCCGACAGGGGGCGGGCACCGGGGAGCTGTTTTTT,CASRQGAGTGELFF
.,.,TRBV5-1,TRBJ1-4,15,TGCGCCAGCAGGGCAGGTATAACAACTAATGAAAAACTGTTTTTT,CASRAGITTNEKLFF
few,TRBD1,TRBV7-2,TRBJ2-7,15,TGTGCCAGCAGCCCCCGGGACAGGTCAACATACGAGCAGTACTTC,CASSPRDRSTYEQYF
.,TRBD1,TRBV5-4,TRBJ2-5,15,TGTGCCAGCAGCATTGGGGGACAGAGACAAGAGACCCAGTACTTC,CASSIGGQRQETQYF
.,TRBD2,TRBV14,TRBJ2-1,15,TGTGCCAGCAGCCAAGGTCTAGCGGGAGTCAATGAGCAGTTCTTC,CASSQGLAGVNEQFF
.,.,TRBV5-6,TRBJ2-7,14,TGTGCCAGCAGCTTGTCGGTCCGAAACTACGAGCAGTACTTC,CASSLSVRNYEQYF
.,.,TRBV6-5,TRBJ1-1,15,TGTGCCAGCAGTTCCCACAGGGCTAAGGGGACTGAAGCTTTCTTT,CASSSHRAKGTEAFF
.,TRBD1,TRBV7-2,TRBJ2-7,15,TGTGCCAGCAGCTTAATGGGGACAGGGACCTACGAGCAGTACTTC,CASSLMGTGTYEQYF
.,TRBD1,TRBV7-2,TRBJ2-7,17,TGTGCCAGCAGCCCCCGCAGGGGGAGTCCCTCTAGGTACGAGCAGTACTTC,CASSPRRGSPSRYEQYF
.,TRBD1,TRBV5-4,TRBJ2-5,14,TGTGCCAGCAGCTCCGGACAGGGGCAAGAGACCCAGTACTTC,CASSSGQGQETQYF
.,.,TRBV6-6,TRBJ2-7,13,TGTGCCAGCAGCCCAAGCAGGGGTAGAGAGCAGTACTTC,CASSPSRGREQYF